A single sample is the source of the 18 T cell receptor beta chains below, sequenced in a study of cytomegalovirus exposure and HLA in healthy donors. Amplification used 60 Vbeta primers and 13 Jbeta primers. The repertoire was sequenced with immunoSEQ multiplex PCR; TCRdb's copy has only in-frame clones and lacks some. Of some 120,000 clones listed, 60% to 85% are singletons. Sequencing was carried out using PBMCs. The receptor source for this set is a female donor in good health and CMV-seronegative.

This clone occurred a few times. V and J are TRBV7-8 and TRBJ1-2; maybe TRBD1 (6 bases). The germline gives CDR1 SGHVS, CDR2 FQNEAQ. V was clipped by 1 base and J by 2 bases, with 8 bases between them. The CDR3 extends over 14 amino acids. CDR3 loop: CASSLGTDNYGYTF. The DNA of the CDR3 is TGTGCCAGCAGCTTAGGGACAGACAACTATGGCTACACCTTC. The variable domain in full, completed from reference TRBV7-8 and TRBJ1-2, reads GAGVSQSPRYKVAKRGQDVALRCDPISGHVSLFWYQQALGQGPEFLTYFQNEAQLDKSGLPSDRFFAERPEGSVSTLKIQRTQQEDSAVYLCASSLGTDNYGYTFGSGTRLTVV.

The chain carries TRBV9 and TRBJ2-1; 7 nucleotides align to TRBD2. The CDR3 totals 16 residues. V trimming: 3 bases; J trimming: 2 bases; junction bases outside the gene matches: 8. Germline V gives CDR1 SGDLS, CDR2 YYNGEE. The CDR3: CASSAQLAPTYNEQFF. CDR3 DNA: TGTGCCAGCAGCGCCCAACTAGCGCCGACCTACAATGAGCAGTTCTTC.

The CDR3 is CASSRTVVAGATDTQYF. DNA for the CDR3: TGTGCCAGCAGCCGTACTGTAGTAGCGGGGGCCACAGATACGCAGTATTTT. V gene TRBV2 combines with J gene TRBJ2-3; TRBD2 agrees at 9 bases. The germline CDR1 and CDR2 sequences are SNHLY and FYNNEI. CDR3 length: 17 amino acids. V shed 6 bases and J 2 bases; nucleotides not matched to a gene: 12.

The CDR3 here is CASSFGGGGVEAFF. DNA of the CDR3: TGTGCCAGCAGTTTCGGGGGGGGCGGAGTTGAAGCTTTCTTT. The chain carries TRBV27 and TRBJ1-1, with TRBD1 as a possible D gene (6 bases). V shed 3 bases and J shed 7 bases, with 15 bases lying between them. CDR1 and CDR2 from the germline V gene are MNHEY and SMNVEV (reference sequence). This CDR3 is 14 amino acids long.

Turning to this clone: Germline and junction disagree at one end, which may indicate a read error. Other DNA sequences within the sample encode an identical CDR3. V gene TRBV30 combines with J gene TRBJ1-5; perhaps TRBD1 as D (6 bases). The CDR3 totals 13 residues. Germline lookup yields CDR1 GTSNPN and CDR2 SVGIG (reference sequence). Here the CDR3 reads CAWSGGPNQPQHF. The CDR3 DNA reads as TGTGCCTGGAGCGGGGGGCCCAATCAGCCCCAACATTTT.

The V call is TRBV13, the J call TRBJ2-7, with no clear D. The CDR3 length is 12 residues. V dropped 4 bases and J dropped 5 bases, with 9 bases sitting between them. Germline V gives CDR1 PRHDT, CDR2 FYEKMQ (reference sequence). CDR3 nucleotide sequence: TGTGCCAGCAGCTCACCTAGTGACGAGCAGTACTTC. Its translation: CASSSPSDEQYF. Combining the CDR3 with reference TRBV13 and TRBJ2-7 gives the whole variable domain AAGVIQSPRHLIKEKRETATLKCYPIPRHDTVYWYQQGPGQDPQFLISFYEKMQSDKGSIPDRFSAQQFSDYHSELNMSSLELGDSALYFCASSSPSDEQYFGPGTRLTVT.

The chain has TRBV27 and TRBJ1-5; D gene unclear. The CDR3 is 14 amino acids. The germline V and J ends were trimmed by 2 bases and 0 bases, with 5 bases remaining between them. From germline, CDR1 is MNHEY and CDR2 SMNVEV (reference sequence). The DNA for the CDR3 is TGTGCCAGCAGTTTAGTGTATAGCAATCAGCCCCAGCATTTT. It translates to CASSLVYSNQPQHF.

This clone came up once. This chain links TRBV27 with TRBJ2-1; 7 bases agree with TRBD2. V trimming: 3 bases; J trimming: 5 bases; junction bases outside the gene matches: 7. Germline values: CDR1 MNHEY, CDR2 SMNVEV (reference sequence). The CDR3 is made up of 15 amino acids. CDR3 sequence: CASSFSLAVHNEQFF. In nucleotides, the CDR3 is TGTGCCAGCAGTTTCTCTCTAGCGGTTCACAATGAGCAGTTCTTC.

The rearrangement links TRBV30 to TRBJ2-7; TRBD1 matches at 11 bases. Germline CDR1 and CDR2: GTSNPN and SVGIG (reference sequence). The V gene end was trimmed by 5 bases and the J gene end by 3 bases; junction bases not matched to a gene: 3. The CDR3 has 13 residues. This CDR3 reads CAWAGTGGYEQYF. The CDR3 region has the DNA TGTGCCTGGGCCGGGACAGGGGGCTACGAGCAGTACTTC. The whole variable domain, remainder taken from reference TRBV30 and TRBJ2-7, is SQTIHQWPATLVQPVGSPLSLECTVEGTSNPNLYWYRQAAGRGLQLLFYSVGIGQISSEVPQNLSASRPQDRQFILSSKKLLLSDSGFYLCAWAGTGGYEQYFGPGTRLTVT.

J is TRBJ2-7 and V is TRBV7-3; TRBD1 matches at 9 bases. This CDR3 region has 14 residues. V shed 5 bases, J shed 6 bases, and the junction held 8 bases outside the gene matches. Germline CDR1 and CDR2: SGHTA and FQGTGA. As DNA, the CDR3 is TGTGCCAGCAGCCCCACAGGGGGCTTAGGCGAGCAGTACTTC. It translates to CASSPTGGLGEQYF.

The CDR3: CASSLRQQETQYF. CDR3 coding DNA: TGTGCCAGCTCACTTCGACAGCAAGAGACCCAGTACTTC. This chain links TRBV18 with TRBJ2-5, with D perhaps matching TRBD1 (5 bases). Trimming stripped 4 bases from V and 2 bases from J, with 8 bases between. This CDR3 contains 13 residues. Germline assignment: CDR1 KGHSH and CDR2 LQKENI.

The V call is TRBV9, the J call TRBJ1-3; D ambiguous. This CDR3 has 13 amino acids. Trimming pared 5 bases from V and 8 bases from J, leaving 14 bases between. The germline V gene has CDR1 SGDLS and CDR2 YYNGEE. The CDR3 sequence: CASSLTRWDTIYF. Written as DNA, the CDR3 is TGTGCCAGCAGTCTTACTAGGTGGGACACCATATATTTT. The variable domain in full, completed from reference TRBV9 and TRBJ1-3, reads DSGVTQTPKHLITATGQRVTLRCSPRSGDLSVYWYQQSLDQGLQFLIQYYNGEERAKGNILERFSAQQFPDLHSELNLSSLELGDSALYFCASSLTRWDTIYFGEGSWLTVV.

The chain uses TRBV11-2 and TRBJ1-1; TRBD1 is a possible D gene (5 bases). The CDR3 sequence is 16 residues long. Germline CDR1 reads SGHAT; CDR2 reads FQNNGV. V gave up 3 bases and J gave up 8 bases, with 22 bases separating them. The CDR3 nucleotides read TGTGCCAGCAGCTTTAACCAGGGAATTACAGCGCCCGAAGCTTTCTTT. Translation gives CASSFNQGITAPEAFF.

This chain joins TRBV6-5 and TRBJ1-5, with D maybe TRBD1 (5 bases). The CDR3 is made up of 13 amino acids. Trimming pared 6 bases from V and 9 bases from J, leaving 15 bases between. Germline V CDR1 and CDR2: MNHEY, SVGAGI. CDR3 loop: CASSLQGQSPQHF. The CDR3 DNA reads TGTGCCAGCAGCCTCCAGGGTCAATCGCCCCAGCATTTT.

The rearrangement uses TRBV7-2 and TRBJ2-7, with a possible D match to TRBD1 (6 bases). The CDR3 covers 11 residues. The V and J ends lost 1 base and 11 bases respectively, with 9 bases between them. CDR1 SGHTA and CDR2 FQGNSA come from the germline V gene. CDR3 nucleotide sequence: TGTGCCAGCAGCTTAGGGACAGTGAAGTACTTC. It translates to CASSLGTVKYF. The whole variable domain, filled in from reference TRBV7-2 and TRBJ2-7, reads GAGVSQSPSNKVTEKGKDVELRCDPISGHTALYWYRQSLGQGLEFLIYFQGNSAPDKSGLPSDRFSAERTGGSVSTLTIQRTQQEDSAVYLCASSLGTVKYFGPGTRLTVT.

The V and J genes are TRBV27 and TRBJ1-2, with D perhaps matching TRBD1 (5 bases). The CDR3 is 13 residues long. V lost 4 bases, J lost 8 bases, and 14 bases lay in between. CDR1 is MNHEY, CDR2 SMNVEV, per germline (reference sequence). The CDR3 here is CASSSGTTRGYTF. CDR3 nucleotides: TGTGCCAGCAGTTCCGGGACGACTAGAGGCTACACCTTC.

The CDR3 DNA follows: TGTGCCATCAGCGAGGGACTAGCGGACACAGATACGCAGTATTTT. Translation: CAISEGLADTDTQYF. The chain combines TRBV10-3 with TRBJ2-3; 11 nucleotides line up with TRBD2. The CDR3 is made up of 15 amino acids. Germline CDR1 ENHRY, CDR2 SYGVKD. V gave up 6 bases and J gave up 2 bases; unmatched junction bases: 4.

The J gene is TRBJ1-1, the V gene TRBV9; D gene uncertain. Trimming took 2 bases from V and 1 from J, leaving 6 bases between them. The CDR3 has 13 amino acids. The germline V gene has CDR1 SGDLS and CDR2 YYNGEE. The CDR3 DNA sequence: TGTGCCAGCAGCGTTTCACAGAACACTGAAGCTTTCTTT. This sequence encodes CASSVSQNTEAFF.